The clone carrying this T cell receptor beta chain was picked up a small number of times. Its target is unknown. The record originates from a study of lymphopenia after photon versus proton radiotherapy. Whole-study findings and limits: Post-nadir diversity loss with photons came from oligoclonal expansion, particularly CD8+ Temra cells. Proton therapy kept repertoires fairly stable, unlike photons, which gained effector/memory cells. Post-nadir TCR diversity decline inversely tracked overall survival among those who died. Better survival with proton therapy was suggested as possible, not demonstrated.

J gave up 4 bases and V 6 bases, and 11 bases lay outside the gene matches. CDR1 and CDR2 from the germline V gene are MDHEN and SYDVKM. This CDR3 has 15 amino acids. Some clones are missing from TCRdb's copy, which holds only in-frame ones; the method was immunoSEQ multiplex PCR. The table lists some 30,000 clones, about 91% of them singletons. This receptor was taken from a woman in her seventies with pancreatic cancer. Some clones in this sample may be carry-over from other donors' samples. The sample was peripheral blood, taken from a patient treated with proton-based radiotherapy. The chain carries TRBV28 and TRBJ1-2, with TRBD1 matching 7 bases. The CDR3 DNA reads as TGTGCCAGCAGGTTAGAGACAGGGAACATCTATGGCTACACCTTC. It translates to CASRLETGNIYGYTF.